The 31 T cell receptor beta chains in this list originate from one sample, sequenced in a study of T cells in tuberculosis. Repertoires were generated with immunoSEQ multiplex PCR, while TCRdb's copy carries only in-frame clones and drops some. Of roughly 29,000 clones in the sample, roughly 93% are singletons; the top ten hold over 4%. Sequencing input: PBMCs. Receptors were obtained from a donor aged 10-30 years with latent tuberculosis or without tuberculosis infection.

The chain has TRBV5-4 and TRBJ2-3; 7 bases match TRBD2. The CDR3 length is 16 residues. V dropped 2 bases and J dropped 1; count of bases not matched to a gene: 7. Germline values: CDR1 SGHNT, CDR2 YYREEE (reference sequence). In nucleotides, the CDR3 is TGTGCCAGCAGCTTAGCGGGGAGTGTGTGCACAGATACGCAGTATTTT. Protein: CASSLAGSVCTDTQYF.

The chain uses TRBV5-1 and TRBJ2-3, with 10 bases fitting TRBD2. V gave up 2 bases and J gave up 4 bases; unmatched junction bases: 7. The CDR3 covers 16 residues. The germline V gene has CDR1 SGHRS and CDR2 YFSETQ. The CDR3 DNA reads TGCGCCAGCAGCTTATATAGCGGGAGGTTCTCAGATACGCAGTATTTT. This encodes CASSLYSGRFSDTQYF. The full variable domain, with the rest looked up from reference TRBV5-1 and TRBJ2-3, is KAGVTQTPRYLIKTRGQQVTLSCSPISGHRSVSWYQQTPGQGLQFLFEYFSETQRNKGNFPGRFSGRQFSNSRSEMNVSTLELGDSALYLCASSLYSGRFSDTQYFGPGTRLTVL.

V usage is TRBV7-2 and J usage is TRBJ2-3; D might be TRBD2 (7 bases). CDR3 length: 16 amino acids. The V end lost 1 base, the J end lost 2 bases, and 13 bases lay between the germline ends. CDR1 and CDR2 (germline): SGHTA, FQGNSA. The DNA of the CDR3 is TGTGCCAGCAGCTTAGGGGAGGGGGTCGTCACAGATACGCAGTATTTT. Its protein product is CASSLGEGVVTDTQYF.

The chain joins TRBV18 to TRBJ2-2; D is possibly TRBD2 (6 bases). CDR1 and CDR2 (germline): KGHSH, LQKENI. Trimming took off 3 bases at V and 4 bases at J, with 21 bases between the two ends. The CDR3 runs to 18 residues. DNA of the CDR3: TGTGCCAGCTCACCCGTCGACTCGCGGGGCTGGGGCACCGGGGAGCTGTTTTTT. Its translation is CASSPVDSRGWGTGELFF.

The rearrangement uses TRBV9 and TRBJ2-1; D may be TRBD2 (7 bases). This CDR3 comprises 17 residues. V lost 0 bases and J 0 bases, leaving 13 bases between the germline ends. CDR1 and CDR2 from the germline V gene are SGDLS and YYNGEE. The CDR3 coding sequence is TGTGCCAGCAGCGTAGTGGGGGGGCTTGTCTCCTACAATGAGCAGTTCTTC. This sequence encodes CASSVVGGLVSYNEQFF.

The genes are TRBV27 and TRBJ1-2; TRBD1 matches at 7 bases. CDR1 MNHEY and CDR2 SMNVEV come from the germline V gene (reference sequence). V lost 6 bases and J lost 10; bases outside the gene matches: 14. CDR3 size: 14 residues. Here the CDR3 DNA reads TGTGCCAGCAGCCTTTACAACAGGGGTGGTCCCTACACCTTC. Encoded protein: CASSLYNRGGPYTF.

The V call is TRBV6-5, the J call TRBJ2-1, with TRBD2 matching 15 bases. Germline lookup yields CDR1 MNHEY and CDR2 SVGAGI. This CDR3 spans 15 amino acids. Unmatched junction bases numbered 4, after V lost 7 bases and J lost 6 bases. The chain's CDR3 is CASTRGLAGGNEQFF. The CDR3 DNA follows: TGTGCCAGCACCCGGGGACTAGCGGGGGGCAATGAGCAGTTCTTC.

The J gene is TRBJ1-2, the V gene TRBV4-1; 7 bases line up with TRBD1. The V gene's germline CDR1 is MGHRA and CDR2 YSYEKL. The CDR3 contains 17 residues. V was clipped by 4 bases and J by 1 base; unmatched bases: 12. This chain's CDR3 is CASSPRVGGAFNYGYTF. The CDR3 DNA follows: TGCGCCAGCAGCCCCCGGGTAGGGGGCGCCTTTAACTATGGCTACACCTTC.

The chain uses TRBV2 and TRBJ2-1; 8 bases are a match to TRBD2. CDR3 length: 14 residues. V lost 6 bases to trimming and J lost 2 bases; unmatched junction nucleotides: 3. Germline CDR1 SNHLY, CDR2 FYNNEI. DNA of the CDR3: TGTGCCAGCAGCAGCGGGAGAGCCTACAATGAGCAGTTCTTC. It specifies CASSSGRAYNEQFF.

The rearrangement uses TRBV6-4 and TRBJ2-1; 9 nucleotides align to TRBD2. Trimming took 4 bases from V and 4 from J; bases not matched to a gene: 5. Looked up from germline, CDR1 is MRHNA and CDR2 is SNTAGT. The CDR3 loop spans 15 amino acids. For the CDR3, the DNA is TGTGCCAGCAGTGTACCGGGACTAGCTTACAATGAGCAGTTCTTC. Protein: CASSVPGLAYNEQFF.

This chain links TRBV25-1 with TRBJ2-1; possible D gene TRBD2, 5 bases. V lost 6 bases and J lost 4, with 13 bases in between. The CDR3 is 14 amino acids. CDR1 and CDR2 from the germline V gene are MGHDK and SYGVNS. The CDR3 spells CASSEGRNYNEQFF. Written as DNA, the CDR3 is TGTGCCAGCAGCGAAGGGAGAAATTACAATGAGCAGTTCTTC.

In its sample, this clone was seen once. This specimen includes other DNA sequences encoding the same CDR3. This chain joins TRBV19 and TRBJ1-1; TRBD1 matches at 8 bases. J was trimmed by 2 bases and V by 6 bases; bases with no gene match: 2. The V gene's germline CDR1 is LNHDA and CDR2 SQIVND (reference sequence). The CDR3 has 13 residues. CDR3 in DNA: TGTGCCAGTAGAGGACAGGGAAACACTGAAGCTTTCTTT. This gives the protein CASRGQGNTEAFF.

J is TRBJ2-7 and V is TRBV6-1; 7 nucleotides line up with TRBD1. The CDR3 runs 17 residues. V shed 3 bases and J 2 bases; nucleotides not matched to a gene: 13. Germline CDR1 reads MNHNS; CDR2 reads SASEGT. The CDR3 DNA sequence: TGTGCCAGCAGTGAGCGACCAAACCGGGACAGAGCCTACGAGCAGTACTTC. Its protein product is CASSERPNRDRAYEQYF.

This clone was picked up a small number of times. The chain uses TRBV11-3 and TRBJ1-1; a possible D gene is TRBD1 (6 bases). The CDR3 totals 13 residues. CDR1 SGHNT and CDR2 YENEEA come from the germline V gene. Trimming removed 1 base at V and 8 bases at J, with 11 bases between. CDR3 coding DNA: TGTGCCAGCAGCTTAGGCATACAGGGCGAAGCTTTCTTT. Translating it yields CASSLGIQGEAFF. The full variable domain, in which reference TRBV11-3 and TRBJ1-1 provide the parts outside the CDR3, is EAGVVQSPRYKIIEKKQPVAFWCNPISGHNTLYWYLQNLGQGPELLIRYENEEAVDDSQLPKDRFSAERLKGVDSTLKIQPAELGDSAVYLCASSLGIQGEAFFGQGTRLTVV.

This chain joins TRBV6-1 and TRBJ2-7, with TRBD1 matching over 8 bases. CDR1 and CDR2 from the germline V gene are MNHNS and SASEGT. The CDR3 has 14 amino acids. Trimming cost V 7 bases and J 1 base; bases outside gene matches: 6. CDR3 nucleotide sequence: TGTGCCAGCACTACCGGACAGGGATCCTACGAGCAGTACTTC. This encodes CASTTGQGSYEQYF.

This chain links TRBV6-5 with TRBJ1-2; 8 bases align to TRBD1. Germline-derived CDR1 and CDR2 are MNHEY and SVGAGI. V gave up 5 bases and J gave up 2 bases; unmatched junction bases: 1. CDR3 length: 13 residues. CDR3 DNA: TGTGCCAGCAGTCGACAGGGGAACTATGGCTACACCTTC. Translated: CASSRQGNYGYTF.

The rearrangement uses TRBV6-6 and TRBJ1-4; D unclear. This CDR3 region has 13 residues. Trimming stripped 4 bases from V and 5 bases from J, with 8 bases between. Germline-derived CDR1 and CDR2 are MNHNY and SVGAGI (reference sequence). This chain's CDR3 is CASSLPGNEKLFF. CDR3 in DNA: TGTGCCAGCAGTTTGCCGGGGAATGAAAAACTGTTTTTT.

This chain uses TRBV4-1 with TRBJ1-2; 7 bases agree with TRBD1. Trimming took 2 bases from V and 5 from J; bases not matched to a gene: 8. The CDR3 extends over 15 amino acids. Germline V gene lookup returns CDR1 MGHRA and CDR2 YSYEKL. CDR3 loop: CASSQIVGQKYGYTF. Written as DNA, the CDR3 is TGCGCCAGCAGCCAAATAGTGGGACAGAAGTATGGCTACACCTTC.

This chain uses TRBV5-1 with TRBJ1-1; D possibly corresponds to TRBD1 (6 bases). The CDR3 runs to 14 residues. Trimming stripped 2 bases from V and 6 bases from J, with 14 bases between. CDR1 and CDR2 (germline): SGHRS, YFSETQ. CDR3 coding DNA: TGCGCCAGCAGCTTCCCAGGGGAGCTTGCTGAAGCTTTCTTT. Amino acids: CASSFPGELAEAFF.

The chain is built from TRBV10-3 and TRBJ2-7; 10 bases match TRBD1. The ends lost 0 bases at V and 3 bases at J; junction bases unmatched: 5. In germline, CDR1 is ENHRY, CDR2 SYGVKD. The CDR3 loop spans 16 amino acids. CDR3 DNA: TGTGCCATCAGTGAGTCAGGGGGACAGGGGAACTACGAGCAGTACTTC. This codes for CAISESGGQGNYEQYF.

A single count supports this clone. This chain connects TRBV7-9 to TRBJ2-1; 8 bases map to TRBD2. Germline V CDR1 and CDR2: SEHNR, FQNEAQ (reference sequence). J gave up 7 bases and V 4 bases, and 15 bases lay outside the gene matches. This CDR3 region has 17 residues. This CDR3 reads CASSYLGLAGSGNEQFF. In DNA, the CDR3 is TGTGCCAGCAGCTACCTAGGACTAGCAGGTTCAGGTAATGAGCAGTTCTTC.

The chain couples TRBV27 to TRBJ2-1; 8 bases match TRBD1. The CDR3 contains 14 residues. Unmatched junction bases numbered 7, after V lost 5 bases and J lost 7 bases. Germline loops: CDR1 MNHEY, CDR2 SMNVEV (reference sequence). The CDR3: CASSPPGQGNEQFF. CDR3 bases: TGTGCCAGCAGTCCACCAGGACAGGGTAATGAGCAGTTCTTC.

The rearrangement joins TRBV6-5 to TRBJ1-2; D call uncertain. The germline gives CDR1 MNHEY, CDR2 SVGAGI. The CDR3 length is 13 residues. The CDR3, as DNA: TGTGTCACTGGGCAGACGAAAAACTATGGCTACACCTTC. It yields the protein CVTGQTKNYGYTF.

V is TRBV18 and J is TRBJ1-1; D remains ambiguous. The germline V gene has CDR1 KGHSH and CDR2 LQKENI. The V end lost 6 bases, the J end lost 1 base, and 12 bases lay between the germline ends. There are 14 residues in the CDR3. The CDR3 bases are TGTGCCAGCTCCCGCACGACGGGGAACACTGAAGCTTTCTTT. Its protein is CASSRTTGNTEAFF. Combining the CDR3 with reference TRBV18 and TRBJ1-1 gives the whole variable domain NAGVMQNPRHLVRRRGQEARLRCSPMKGHSHVYWYRQLPEEGLKFMVYLQKENIIDESGMPKERFSAEFPKEGPSILRIQQVVRGDSAAYFCASSRTTGNTEAFFGQGTRLTVV.

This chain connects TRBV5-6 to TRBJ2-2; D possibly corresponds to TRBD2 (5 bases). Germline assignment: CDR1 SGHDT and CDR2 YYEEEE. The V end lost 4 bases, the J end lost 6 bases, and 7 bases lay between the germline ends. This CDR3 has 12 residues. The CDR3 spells CASSLGAGELFF. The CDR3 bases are TGTGCCAGCAGCCTGGGAGCCGGGGAGCTGTTTTTT.

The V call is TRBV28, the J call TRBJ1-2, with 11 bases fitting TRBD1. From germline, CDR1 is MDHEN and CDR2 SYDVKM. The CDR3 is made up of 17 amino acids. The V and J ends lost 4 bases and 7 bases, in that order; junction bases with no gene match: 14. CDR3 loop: CASSSRGRTGGIGGYTF. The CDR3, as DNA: TGTGCCAGCAGTTCACGAGGTCGGACAGGGGGCATCGGTGGCTACACCTTC.

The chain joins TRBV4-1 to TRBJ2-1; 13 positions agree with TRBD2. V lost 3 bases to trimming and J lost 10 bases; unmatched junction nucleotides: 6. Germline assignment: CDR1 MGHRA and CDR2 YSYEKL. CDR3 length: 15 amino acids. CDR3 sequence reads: CASSHQGLAGTEQFF. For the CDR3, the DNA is TGCGCCAGCAGCCACCAGGGACTAGCGGGAACCGAGCAGTTCTTC.

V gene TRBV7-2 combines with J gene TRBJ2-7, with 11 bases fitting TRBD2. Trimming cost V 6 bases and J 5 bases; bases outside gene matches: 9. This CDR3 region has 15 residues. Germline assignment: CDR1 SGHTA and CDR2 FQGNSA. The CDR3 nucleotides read TGTGCCAGCAGTCCTAGCGGGAGGAATCGCGACGAGCAGTACTTC. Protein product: CASSPSGRNRDEQYF.

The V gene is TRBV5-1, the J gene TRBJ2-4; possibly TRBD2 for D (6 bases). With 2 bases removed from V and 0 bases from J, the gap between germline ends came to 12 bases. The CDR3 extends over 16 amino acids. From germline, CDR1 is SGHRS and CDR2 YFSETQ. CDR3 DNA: TGCGCCAGCAGCTTTGGAGGGGCAGGAGCCAAAAACATTCAGTACTTC. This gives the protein CASSFGGAGAKNIQYF.

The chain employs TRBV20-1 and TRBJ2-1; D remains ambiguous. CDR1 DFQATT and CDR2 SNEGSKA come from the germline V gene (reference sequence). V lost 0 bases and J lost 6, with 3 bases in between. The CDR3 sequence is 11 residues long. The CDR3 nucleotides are TGCAGTGCTAGAGATCTCAATGAGCAGTTCTTC. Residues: CSARDLNEQFF.

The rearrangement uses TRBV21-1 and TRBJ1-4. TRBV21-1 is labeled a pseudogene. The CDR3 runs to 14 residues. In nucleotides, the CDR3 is TGTGCCAGCAGCAAAGACGGGAGTAATGAAAAACTGTTTTTT. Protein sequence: CASSKDGSNEKLFF.